The T cell receptor (beta chain) described here comes from a study of neurological immune-mediated disorders. MiXCR, run by TCRdb on the 5' RACE reads, gives a single entry per CDR3 protein. The sample contains about 66,000 distinct CDR3 sequences, about 5% of which appear only once. V dropped 6 bases and J dropped 1 base, with 15 bases sitting between them. This CDR3 contains 14 residues. The germline gives CDR1 DFQATT, CDR2 SNEGSKA (reference sequence). The chain uses TRBV20-1 and TRBJ2-5, with D maybe TRBD2 (6 bases). The source material was PBMCs. This TCR came from a woman in her sixties or seventies with multiple sclerosis. The CDR3 bases are TGCAGTGCCAAAAGCGGGCACTTCCAAGAGACCCAGTACTTC. The encoded protein is CSAKSGHFQETQYF.